A single sample gave rise to the 22 T cell receptor beta chains below, sequenced in a study of blood T cell repertoires in COVID-19 (dated by TCRdb to 2019 to 2021). Preparation of the library involved the immunoSEQ multiplex PCR assay. TCRdb took this table from immuneACCESS and kept in-frame rearrangements with V and J called. Such tables lack part of the clones; where checked against another copy, unresolved V genes explain under half of the gap, and the rest is unexplained. This sample comprises tens of thousands of clones, around 84% of them detected only once. The ten largest account for 9.5% to 15% of the sample. The sequenced material came from peripheral blood. The receptor set was obtained from a human donor in a cohort sampled during active COVID-19.

J is TRBJ1-1 and V is TRBV12-3 or TRBV12-4, with D unresolved. The CDR3 is made up of 13 amino acids. Deletions cut 2 bases from V and 5 bases from J, with 9 bases between. The CDR3 is CASSLTRGTEAFF. For the CDR3, the DNA is TGTGCCAGCAGTTTAACTCGGGGAACTGAAGCTTTCTTT.

The V and J genes are TRBV7-6 and TRBJ2-3; 11 positions agree with TRBD2. The ends lost 5 bases at V and 6 bases at J; junction bases unmatched: 4. The V gene's germline CDR1 is SGHVS and CDR2 FNYEAQ. The CDR3 is 14 amino acids. Here the CDR3 DNA reads TGTGCCAGCAGCATTAGCGGGGGGGCGGATACGCAGTATTTT. It encodes CASSISGGADTQYF.

This chain uses TRBV7-2 with TRBJ1-1; a weak D match, TRBD1 (6 bases). Germline CDR1 reads SGHTA; CDR2 reads FQGNSA. This CDR3 has 13 amino acids. Trimming pared 3 bases from V and 5 bases from J, leaving 10 bases between. The CDR3 DNA reads as TGTGCCAGCAGCTTCACAGGGTTAACTGAAGCTTTCTTT. Its protein product is CASSFTGLTEAFF.

The chain combines TRBV28 with TRBJ1-2; the D is unclear. CDR1 is MDHEN, CDR2 SYDVKM, per germline. The CDR3 is 15 amino acids. The V gene lost 4 bases and the J gene lost 8 bases, with 20 bases spanning the gap. This CDR3 reads CASSSPGLGPFGYTF. CDR3 nucleotides: TGTGCCAGCAGTTCCCCCGGACTCGGGCCCTTCGGCTACACCTTC.

The rearrangement joins TRBV27 to TRBJ2-1; D possibly corresponds to TRBD1 (7 bases). The germline V gene has CDR1 MNHEY and CDR2 SMNVEV (reference sequence). The ends were cut back, 5 bases at V and 5 bases at J, with 19 bases in the middle. The length of the CDR3 is 16 residues. The CDR3 bases are TGTGCCAGCAGTCCCGAGGGCAGGGGGGTGGACAATGAGCAGTTCTTC. Amino acids: CASSPEGRGVDNEQFF.

This sequence joins TRBV4-3 and TRBJ2-2; 12 bases agree with TRBD2. The CDR3 is 16 amino acids. Trimming at V came to 4 bases and at J to 3 bases, leaving 3 bases not matched to a gene. CDR1 and CDR2 (germline): LGHNA, YSLEER. CDR3 coding DNA: TGCGCCAGCAGCCCTTGGACTAGCGGGGACACCGGGGAGCTGTTTTTT. The encoded protein is CASSPWTSGDTGELFF.

The chain employs TRBV27 and TRBJ2-7; D uncertain. With 2 bases removed from V and 6 bases from J, the gap between germline ends came to 8 bases. The V gene's germline CDR1 is MNHEY and CDR2 SMNVEV (reference sequence). The CDR3 contains 12 residues. CDR3 sequence (DNA): TGTGCCAGCAGTTTAATGGCGGTCGAGCAGTACTTC. It codes for CASSLMAVEQYF.

CDR3 coding DNA: TGTGCCAGCAGTTACGGTAGTTCACCCCTCCACTTT. It yields the protein CASSYGSSPLHF. The chain employs TRBV6-2 or TRBV6-3 and TRBJ1-6; no clear D gene. Germline loops: CDR1 MNHEY, CDR2 SVGEGT. The CDR3 has 12 residues. With 2 bases removed from V and 9 bases from J, the gap between germline ends came to 5 bases.

There are a few counts of this clone. J is TRBJ2-7 and V is TRBV9; the match to TRBD1 covers 8 bases. The CDR3 spans 13 residues. CDR1 is SGDLS, CDR2 YYNGEE, per germline. V lost 3 bases, J lost 9 bases, and 8 bases stayed unmatched. The CDR3 region is CASSGLGTGAQYF. CDR3 in DNA: TGTGCCAGCAGCGGGCTGGGGACAGGAGCGCAGTACTTC.

CDR3 in DNA: TGTGCCAGTGGACAGGGATACAATGAGCAGTTCTTC. It is translated as CASGQGYNEQFF. The genes are TRBV19 and TRBJ2-1, with TRBD1 matching over 8 bases. This CDR3 is 12 amino acids long. J gave up 4 bases and V 8 bases, and 1 base lay outside the gene matches. The germline gives CDR1 LNHDA, CDR2 SQIVND (reference sequence).

The CDR3 nucleotides read TGTGCCACCAGCGATGGGACAGGGCCTAATCAGCCCCAGCATTTT. This translates into CATSDGTGPNQPQHF. J is TRBJ1-5 and V is TRBV15; 9 positions agree with TRBD1. In germline, CDR1 is LNHNV, CDR2 YYDKDF (reference sequence). This CDR3 is built from 15 residues. V lost 5 bases, J lost 4 bases, and 6 bases stayed unmatched.

In this sample, this clone turned up a few times. This rearrangement joins TRBV3-1 (or the pseudogene TRBV3-2) to TRBJ2-3; 10 nucleotides match TRBD1. There are 17 residues in the CDR3. Germline CDR1 reads LGHDT; CDR2 reads YNNKEL (reference sequence). V was clipped by 1 base and J by 2 bases; unmatched bases: 6. CDR3 DNA sequence: TGTGCCAGCAGCCAAGGGGACAGGGGATCGAACACAGATACGCAGTATTTT. Its translation: CASSQGDRGSNTDTQYF.

The chain joins TRBV7-9 to TRBJ1-1; no firm D call. Trimming stripped 4 bases from V and 5 bases from J, with 17 bases between. CDR1 SEHNR and CDR2 FQNEAQ come from the germline V gene (reference sequence). This CDR3 has 15 residues. CDR3 sequence: CASSSAPVERTEAFF. The CDR3 DNA reads as TGTGCCAGCAGCTCAGCCCCGGTAGAGAGGACTGAAGCTTTCTTT.

This chain uses TRBV3-1 (or the pseudogene TRBV3-2) with TRBJ1-2; tentative D call: TRBD1 (6 bases). The length of the CDR3 is 14 residues. Germline values: CDR1 LGHDT, CDR2 YNNKEL (reference sequence). V was cut by 3 bases and J by 6 bases, with 14 bases left in between. CDR3: CASSQFGQGHGYTF. CDR3 nucleotide sequence: TGTGCCAGCAGCCAGTTCGGGCAGGGGCATGGCTACACCTTC.

The V call is TRBV7-8, the J call TRBJ1-4; D is perhaps TRBD1 (6 bases). V dropped 4 bases and J dropped 5 bases, with 23 bases sitting between them. The length of the CDR3 is 18 residues. CDR1 SGHVS and CDR2 FQNEAQ come from the germline V gene. The CDR3 spells CASSSGGQGRLRNEKLFF. The CDR3 DNA reads as TGTGCCAGCAGCTCGGGGGGCCAGGGGAGACTTCGGAATGAAAAACTGTTTTTT.

The gene calls are TRBV7-9 and TRBJ2-7; 9 bases align to TRBD1. Trimming at V came to 5 bases and at J to 2 bases, leaving 7 bases not matched to a gene. CDR1 is SEHNR, CDR2 FQNEAQ, per germline (reference sequence). This CDR3 region has 15 residues. CDR3 residues: CASSLSRDRAYEQYF. The CDR3 DNA sequence: TGTGCCAGCAGCCTCTCCCGGGACAGGGCCTACGAGCAGTACTTC.

The chain has TRBV4-1 and TRBJ1-6; D is ambiguous. The ends were cut back, 8 bases at V and 10 bases at J, with 21 bases in the middle. Germline-derived CDR1 and CDR2 are MGHRA and YSYEKL. The CDR3 has 15 residues. CDR3 DNA sequence: TGCGCCAGCGCGGGGAGTCCCCTTAATTTCTCACCCCTCCACTTT. Amino acids: CASAGSPLNFSPLHF.

The rearrangement joins TRBV3-1 (or the pseudogene TRBV3-2) to TRBJ1-1; 8 nucleotides line up with TRBD1. CDR1 is LGHDT and CDR2 is YNNKEL in the germline V gene (reference sequence). The J segment lost 0 bases and the V segment lost 1 base, leaving 16 bases of the junction unmatched. This CDR3 is built from 20 residues. CDR3 coding DNA: TGTGCCAGCAGCCAAGGAGCGTTCAAAACTCCGGGACAGGTGAACACTGAAGCTTTCTTT. Its translation: CASSQGAFKTPGQVNTEAFF.

V usage is TRBV28 and J usage is TRBJ2-7, with 8 bases aligning to TRBD2. With 5 bases clipped from V and 0 bases from J, the junction kept 9 bases outside the gene matches. The CDR3 has 16 amino acids. Germline V gene data show CDR1 as MDHEN and CDR2 as SYDVKM. This CDR3 is CASSPNRLAHSYEQYF. Here the CDR3 DNA reads TGTGCCAGCAGTCCAAACCGACTAGCGCACTCCTACGAGCAGTACTTC.

This CDR3 reads CASSTVLGADYGYTF. CDR3 DNA: TGTGCCAGTAGTACGGTTCTTGGGGCGGACTATGGCTACACCTTC. The chain recombines TRBV19 with TRBJ1-2; a possible D gene is TRBD1 (5 bases). V was cut by 4 bases and J by 3 bases, with 15 bases left in between. Looked up from germline, CDR1 is LNHDA and CDR2 is SQIVND (reference sequence). CDR3 size: 15 residues.

V is TRBV11-2 and J is TRBJ1-2; D is unclear. The germline V and J ends were trimmed by 3 bases and 3 bases, with 8 bases remaining between them. Germline CDR1 and CDR2: SGHAT and FQNNGV. The CDR3 is 13 amino acids. The DNA of the CDR3 is TGTGCCAGCAGCTTGGAGGTCGACTATGGCTACACCTTC. Its protein is CASSLEVDYGYTF.

The chain joins TRBV27 to TRBJ1-5; 8 bases fit TRBD1. J lost 4 bases, V lost 5 bases, and 4 bases had no gene match. The CDR3 covers 14 residues. Germline V lookup: CDR1 MNHEY, CDR2 SMNVEV (reference sequence). The chain's CDR3 is CASSNRGGNQPQHF. The CDR3 DNA reads as TGTGCCAGCAGTAACAGGGGGGGAAATCAGCCCCAGCATTTT.